Listed here are 13 T cell receptor beta chains from one sample, sequenced in a study of T cell changes during pregnancy in multiple sclerosis. Using immunoSEQ multiplex PCR, the repertoire was profiled, and TCRdb retains in-frame clones only, with some absent. This table has 25,000 to 35,000 clones, approximately 89% appearing once. Sequenced material: CD8+ T cells from peripheral blood mononuclear cells, taken in the first trimester of pregnancy. These receptors all come from a female donor with multiple sclerosis, enrolled in a pregnancy study.

The chain joins TRBV6-1 to TRBJ2-3, with 8 bases fitting TRBD2. The junction had 11 bases not matched to a gene; V was cut back by 1 base and J by 2 bases. The length of the CDR3 is 18 residues. CDR1 is MNHNS and CDR2 is SASEGT in the germline V gene. The CDR3 coding sequence is TGTGCCAGCAGTGAAGAGACAGCGGGAGTCTCGGTCACAGATACGCAGTATTTT. This sequence encodes CASSEETAGVSVTDTQYF.

This clone was found once. The chain joins TRBV30 to TRBJ1-2; possible D gene TRBD1, 6 bases. The V end lost 2 bases, the J end lost 11 bases, and 12 bases lay between the germline ends. The V gene's germline CDR1 is GTSNPN and CDR2 SVGIG (reference sequence). This CDR3 contains 11 residues. CDR3 region: CAWSITGQYTF. Here the CDR3 DNA reads TGTGCCTGGAGTATAACCGGACAGTACACCTTC.

The CDR3 sequence is CASSQETGLAGFEQYF. DNA for the CDR3: TGCGCCAGCAGCCAAGAGACAGGACTAGCGGGATTCGAGCAGTACTTC. The V gene is TRBV4-3, the J gene TRBJ2-7, with 12 bases fitting TRBD2. Germline assignment: CDR1 LGHNA and CDR2 YSLEER. V lost 0 bases to trimming and J lost 6 bases; unmatched junction nucleotides: 6. This CDR3 is 16 amino acids long.

This chain links TRBV7-2 with TRBJ2-3; TRBD2 aligns across 7 bases. The germline CDR1 and CDR2 sequences are SGHTA and FQGNSA. Losses at the gene ends were 5 bases for V and 4 bases for J; bases not matched to a gene: 9. This CDR3 is built from 15 residues. The CDR3 bases are TGTGCCAGCAGCCTCCTGGGGAGGGGTCCAGATACGCAGTATTTT. The encoded protein is CASSLLGRGPDTQYF.

The V and J genes are TRBV7-9 and TRBJ2-1; 10 bases are a match to TRBD2. From germline, CDR1 is SEHNR and CDR2 FQNEAQ (reference sequence). Trimming at V came to 1 base and at J to 9 bases, leaving 6 bases not matched to a gene. There are 15 residues in the CDR3. CDR3 in DNA: TGTGCCAGCAGCTTAGGAGCGGGAGGGCTCTCTGAGCAGTTCTTC. This sequence encodes CASSLGAGGLSEQFF.

The V call is TRBV6-4, the J call TRBJ2-3, with 12 bases fitting TRBD2. CDR1 and CDR2 from the germline V gene are MRHNA and SNTAGT. The length of the CDR3 is 15 residues. V shed 3 bases, J shed 5 bases, and the junction held 3 bases outside the gene matches. The CDR3 loop reads CASSELAGGRDTQYF. CDR3 nucleotide sequence: TGTGCCAGCAGTGAACTAGCGGGAGGCAGAGATACGCAGTATTTT.

The rearrangement uses TRBV29-1 and TRBJ2-5; 8 nucleotides match TRBD2. The CDR3 consists of 14 residues. The ends lost 1 base at V and 5 bases at J; junction bases unmatched: 6. Germline V gene data show CDR1 as SQVTM and CDR2 as ANQGSEA. In DNA, the CDR3 is TGCAGCGTTGAAGTGGAGCGGGAGTGGGAGACCCAGTACTTC. The encoded protein is CSVEVEREWETQYF.

CDR3: CASSFATGGDEAFF. For the CDR3, the DNA is TGTGCCAGCAGTTTTGCAACAGGGGGGGATGAAGCTTTCTTT. This chain joins TRBV28 and TRBJ1-1, with 8 nucleotides matching TRBD1. Germline V lookup: CDR1 MDHEN, CDR2 SYDVKM. CDR3 length equals 14 residues. V was pared by 3 bases and J by 7 bases, with 7 bases of the junction left unmatched.

The table lists this clone with a few counts. V gene TRBV20-1 combines with J gene TRBJ1-1; maybe TRBD1 (5 bases). Germline CDR1 is DFQATT and CDR2 is SNEGSKA (reference sequence). CDR3 length equals 11 residues. V was trimmed by 7 bases and J by 4 bases, leaving 10 bases between them. CDR3 in amino acids: CSVPRGTEAFF. The CDR3 DNA is TGCAGTGTGCCAAGGGGCACTGAAGCTTTCTTT.

The chain joins TRBV4-1 to TRBJ2-1; D unclear. The V end was cut by 0 bases, the J end by 2 bases, with 11 bases between. Germline CDR1 reads MGHRA; CDR2 reads YSYEKL. This CDR3 comprises 16 residues. The DNA of the CDR3 is TGCGCCAGCAGCCAAGAGGCCCCAGGCACCTACAATGAGCAGTTCTTC. Protein product: CASSQEAPGTYNEQFF.

The chain employs TRBV5-1 and TRBJ1-5; D is uncertain. V was cut by 4 bases and J by 4 bases, with 12 bases left in between. CDR1 and CDR2 from the germline V gene are SGHRS and YFSETQ. The CDR3 has 14 amino acids. Here the CDR3 reads CASSPGSDNQPQHF. The CDR3 nucleotides read TGCGCCAGCAGCCCGGGGTCCGATAATCAGCCCCAGCATTTT.

V and J are TRBV7-6 and TRBJ2-5, with D perhaps matching TRBD1 (5 bases). The J call may not be correct, given that the DNA end is closer to TRBJ2-7. CDR3 length: 13 residues. Germline V gene lookup returns CDR1 SGHVS and CDR2 FNYEAQ. In DNA form, the CDR3 reads TGTGCCAGCAGCCCGTGGCAGGGATACGAGCAGTACTTC. This translates into CASSPWQGYEQYF.

The gene calls are TRBV21-1 and TRBJ2-2; the table's D call TRBD1 went unverified against the DNA. TRBV21-1 is designated a pseudogene. The CDR3 contains 12 residues. The CDR3 coding sequence is TGTGCCAGGACAGGCTGTTGGGGGGAGCTGTTTTTT. Translated, it gives CARTGCWGELFF.